This record concerns one TCR beta chain sequence. What this receptor recognizes is not known. No base quality information exists; no much larger clone differs at one position. According to the germline V gene (reference sequence), CDR1 reads GTSNPN and CDR2 reads SVGIG. Including the terminal cysteine and phenylalanine, the CDR3 comprises 15 residues. The read is trimmed to its CDR3 DNA, 45 bases read in frame from base 1. V is cut back by 0 bases and J by 6 bases, with 7 bases in the junction unmatched. The time point label corresponds to: baseline before first vaccination. Vaccinee samples came from UK trials COV001 and COV002, including a single-blind randomized controlled phase 2/3 trial of AZD1222 (ChAdOx1 nCoV-19) in healthy adults. For TCRbeta chain sequencing, PBMC samples were collected from trial participants at day 0 and at day 28 after the second dose. The sample originates from a study of T cell responses to AZD1222 COVID-19 vaccine (dated by TCRdb to the early 2020s). Looking at the study overall: AZD1222 recipients whose second dose came at about 4 weeks and those whose second dose came at about 12 weeks were combined into one group, since spike-specific TCR depth and breadth did not differ between the two schedules. TCR sequencing covered about 230 trial participants: 200 to 220 given two doses of AZD1222 and 26 given two doses of MenACWY control vaccine. Trial participants were enrolled by age into 18-55, 56-69 and 70-plus year subgroups, with about 150, 27 and 61 TCR-sequenced participants respectively.

Study-wide conclusions, independent of this receptor: Conclusions about previously exposed vaccinees were limited because only six AZD1222 recipients were SARS-CoV-2 seropositive at baseline. Epitopes outside the regions mutated in the B.1.351 and B.1.1.7 variants were reportedly recognized by nearly half of the unique spike-specific TCRs. The 56-69-year group was small, and its depth increase did not reach significance, likely because of low power. After two AZD1222 doses, spike-specific TCR breadth and depth were significantly higher than at day 0 and than in MenACWY recipients. Most participants were white British and females outnumbered males, and the authors suggested that clonal diversity may have been underestimated. The whole spike protein was spanned by vaccine-associated CD4 TCRs, and dominant responses were seen in regions 160-218 and 743-854. Because no day 14 peak-response samples were available, repertoires were characterized only after the peak T cell response.

The CDR3 regions of human TCRbeta chains were analyzed by immunosequencing. The source study handled its data this way. TCRs in the repertoires were matched against a reference library of SARS-CoV-2-specific TCRs that had been generated with the MIRA antigen-specificity platform. Breadth meant the fraction of unique TCRs that were SARS-CoV-2-associated, whereas depth meant the fraction of total T cells that were SARS-CoV-2-associated. Using the MIRA data, each spike-specific TCR was assigned both to the spike region to which the TCR was reactive and to a CD4 or CD8 class. Log10-transformed breadth and depth values were compared by one-way ANOVA with Sidak's multiple comparisons tests. TCRdb limited this immuneACCESS table to in-frame rearrangements with V and J called. A share of clones is missing; checked studies link under half to unresolved V genes, and the rest is unexplained. The D gene and trimming were derived from the DNA, and the V and J assignments and clone size from that table. This sample is represented by about 100,000 clones; 80% to 95% of them were singletons. Jointly, the top ten make up 1.5% to 2% of the sample.

Recombination linked TRBV30 to TRBJ2-1; TRBD1 matches 8 bases in the middle. The material sequenced was peripheral blood, taken on day 0 of AZD1222 vaccination. This clonotype was sampled from an adult in good health. The CDR3 reads as follows: CAWSVRGQGGNEQFF. The bases are TGTGCCTGGAGTGTACGTGGACAGGGAGGCAATGAGCAGTTCTTC.